The T cell receptor beta chain under discussion was sequenced for a study of cytomegalovirus exposure and HLA in healthy donors. The protocol was immunoSEQ multiplex PCR, while the TCRdb copy is restricted to in-frame clones and leaves out a portion. Here the sample spans 210,000 or so clones, 88% being singletons. With 0 bases clipped from V and 1 base from J, the junction kept 8 bases outside the gene matches. Germline-derived CDR1 and CDR2 are SGHVS and FNYEAQ. The CDR3 runs to 18 residues. Study-wide results and caveats: Most observed TCR sequences were rare, whereas some public TCRs were detected in many donors. It was fewer than 200 TCR beta chains that were listed as cytomegalovirus-associated. In a later analysis, first-cohort TCR clusters were found to tend to co-occur in the approximately 110 validation repertoires.

In its sample, this clone was seen once. Its target is unknown. Sequencing was performed on PBMCs. The clonotype originates from a woman aged 18-30 years in good health and CMV-seronegative. The genes are TRBV7-6 and TRBJ2-7, with 11 bases fitting TRBD2. Here the CDR3 reads CASSLAPNRLAGSYEQYF. DNA of the CDR3: TGTGCCAGCAGCTTAGCACCGAACCGACTAGCGGGATCCTACGAGCAGTACTTC. Together with reference TRBV7-6 and TRBJ2-7, the CDR3 gives the full variable domain: GAGVSQSPRYKVTKRGQDVALRCDPISGHVSLYWYRQALGQGPEFLTYFNYEAQQDKSGLPNDRFSAERPEGSISTLTIQRTEQRDSAMYRCASSLAPNRLAGSYEQYFGPGTRLTVT.